A single sample is the source of the 26 T cell receptor beta chains below, sequenced in a study of T cells in Graves' hyperthyroidism and ophthalmopathy (dated by TCRdb to the late 2010s). The library was prepared using multiplex PCR. Reads for this sample came from an Illumina HiSeq 2000. TCR beta CDR3 regions were amplified from RNA transcripts. For the first round of RT-PCR on the TCR CDR3, the HTBI primer set was used together with the Qiagen OneStep RT-PCR kit. TCRdb trimmed the raw reads at Q25, called clones with MiXCR and kept productive beta chains. For every CDR3 protein sequence, its rows merge into one entry that carries the most common genes and DNA. The sample records hundreds of thousands of distinct CDR3 sequences, less than 25% of which are singletons. In total, the top ten clones hold about 35% of the sample. Sequenced input: blood. These receptor sequences come from a man younger than 45 with Graves' ophthalmopathy.

With regard to this clonotype: The CDR3 does not close with the conserved phenylalanine or tryptophan, likely indicating a read error. The J gene is TRBJ2-1, the V gene TRBV12-3 or TRBV12-4; 9 bases fit TRBD2. J lost 2 bases, V lost 6 bases, and 2 bases had no gene match. This CDR3 comprises 14 residues. The CDR3 sequence: CASSPSGAYNEQFL. The CDR3, as DNA: TGTGCCAGCAGCCCTAGCGGGGCCTACAATGAGCAGTTCCTC.

This clonotype was seen a few times. The CDR3 loop is CATSSGVNTEAFF. CDR3 in DNA: TGTGCCACCAGTTCGGGTGTGAACACTGAAGCTTTCTTT. V gene TRBV24-1 combines with J gene TRBJ1-1; no definite D call. Germline V gene sequence: CDR1 KGHDR, CDR2 SFDVKD. This CDR3 comprises 13 residues. V lost 6 bases, J lost 0 bases, and 7 bases lay in between.

The sample holds many counts of this clonotype. The genes are TRBV18 and TRBJ2-4; D unclear. The CDR3 runs 15 residues. V lost 2 bases and J 0 bases, leaving 8 bases between the germline ends. The germline gives CDR1 KGHSH, CDR2 LQKENI. CDR3 amino acids: CASSPSAGAKNIQYF. CDR3 bases: TGTGCCAGCTCACCATCGGCAGGAGCCAAAAACATTCAGTACTTC. Variable domain in full (rest from reference TRBV18 and TRBJ2-4): NAGVMQNPRHLVRRRGQEARLRCSPMKGHSHVYWYRQLPEEGLKFMVYLQKENIIDESGMPKERFSAEFPKEGPSILRIQQVVRGDSAAYFCASSPSAGAKNIQYFGAGTRLSVL.

This rearrangement joins TRBV28 to TRBJ1-4; no clear D gene. The CDR3 extends over 13 amino acids. V lost 3 bases, J lost 6 bases, and 8 bases lay in between. Per germline, CDR1 MDHEN and CDR2 SYDVKM. CDR3 residues: CASSFWVDEKLFF. The CDR3 nucleotides are TGTGCCAGCAGTTTTTGGGTCGATGAAAAACTGTTTTTT.

The rearrangement joins TRBV29-1 to TRBJ2-1, with D possibly TRBD1 on 8 matching bases. The CDR3 sequence is 14 residues long. V was clipped by 7 bases and J by 3 bases, with 16 bases between them. CDR1 and CDR2 (germline): SQVTM, ANQGSEA. CDR3 protein: CSGEGGTGYNEQFF. CDR3 in DNA: TGCAGCGGGGAGGGGGGGACAGGCTACAATGAGCAGTTCTTC.

This clonotype appeared a few times. The chain carries TRBV29-1 and TRBJ2-7; weak D call: TRBD2 (6 bases). In germline, CDR1 is SQVTM, CDR2 ANQGSEA. The CDR3 extends over 11 amino acids. The V end was cut by 6 bases, the J end by 3 bases, with 9 bases between. CDR3 loop: CSVVGGYEQYF. The CDR3 DNA is TGCAGCGTCGTGGGGGGCTACGAGCAGTACTTC.

In its sample, this clonotype was seen many times. The gene calls are TRBV27 and TRBJ1-1; the D gene is possibly TRBD1 (5 bases). Germline assignment: CDR1 MNHEY and CDR2 SMNVEV (reference sequence). V shed 2 bases and J shed 6 bases, with 16 bases lying between them. This CDR3 region has 15 residues. The CDR3 bases are TGTGCCAGCAGTTTAGATCCCCAGGGTTCGTCTGAAGCTTTCTTT. Amino acid sequence: CASSLDPQGSSEAFF.

This clonotype has ten or more counts. The chain joins TRBV7-9 to TRBJ2-3, with a tentative D call TRBD2 (5 bases). Trimming took off 3 bases at V and 2 bases at J, with 6 bases between the two ends. Germline loops: CDR1 SEHNR, CDR2 FQNEAQ (reference sequence). The CDR3 totals 13 residues. The CDR3 protein is CASSFLATDTQYF. The CDR3, as DNA: TGTGCCAGCAGCTTTCTAGCCACAGATACGCAGTATTTT.

The rearrangement uses TRBV20-1 and TRBJ1-5, with D possibly being TRBD1 (5 bases). Germline V CDR1 and CDR2: DFQATT, SNEGSKA (reference sequence). This CDR3 has 14 residues. The V gene lost 3 bases and the J gene lost 2 bases, with 11 bases spanning the gap. The CDR3 nucleotides read TGCAGTGCTAGTGGAGGGGCAGGCAATCAGCCCCAGCATTTT. As protein: CSASGGAGNQPQHF.

This clonotype occurred a few times. V gene TRBV19 combines with J gene TRBJ1-1, with unresolved D. From germline, CDR1 is LNHDA and CDR2 SQIVND (reference sequence). The CDR3 has 13 amino acids. V was shortened by 7 bases and J by 2 bases, with 11 bases between the two germline ends. CDR3 protein: CASTSSPNTEAFF. CDR3 bases: TGTGCCAGTACTTCCAGCCCCAACACTGAAGCTTTCTTT.

This clonotype was counted at least ten times. The rearrangement uses TRBV29-1 and TRBJ1-1; D remains ambiguous. Germline V gene sequence: CDR1 SQVTM, CDR2 ANQGSEA. The length of the CDR3 is 10 residues. V shed 7 bases and J shed 1 base, with 4 bases lying between them. CDR3 sequence: CSATNTEAFF. CDR3 bases: TGCAGCGCCACGAACACTGAAGCTTTCTTT.

This clonotype has a handful of counts. The chain has TRBV19 and TRBJ2-1; 12 bases agree with TRBD2. CDR1 is LNHDA, CDR2 SQIVND, per germline (reference sequence). Germline trimming cut 5 bases from V and 0 bases from J; bases unmatched to any gene: 11. The CDR3 spans 19 residues. CDR3 sequence: CASSSTGLAGTTSYNEQFF. Written as DNA, the CDR3 is TGTGCCAGTAGTTCAACCGGACTAGCGGGAACAACCTCCTACAATGAGCAGTTCTTC. The full variable domain, completed using reference TRBV19 and TRBJ2-1, is DGGITQSPKYLFRKEGQNVTLSCEQNLNHDAMYWYRQDPGQGLRLIYYSQIVNDFQKGDIAEGYSVSREKKESFPLTVTSAQKNPTAFYLCASSSTGLAGTTSYNEQFFGPGTRLTVL.

This clonotype was recorded a few times. V usage is TRBV29-1 and J usage is TRBJ1-3; the D gene is possibly TRBD1 (5 bases). Germline V gives CDR1 SQVTM, CDR2 ANQGSEA. V lost 6 bases to trimming and J lost 0 bases, with 9 bases between them. The CDR3 is 13 amino acids. In DNA, the CDR3 is TGCAGCGTCCGAGGGACCTCTGGAAACACCATATATTTT. Protein sequence: CSVRGTSGNTIYF.

This clonotype was seen many times. The rearrangement uses TRBV7-9 and TRBJ2-1; D gene uncertain. The germline V and J ends were trimmed by 1 base and 8 bases, with 9 bases remaining between them. This CDR3 comprises 13 residues. CDR1 SEHNR and CDR2 FQNEAQ come from the germline V gene (reference sequence). The CDR3 nucleotides read TGTGCCAGCAGCTTAGGGACCCGAGATGAGCAGTTCTTC. This codes for CASSLGTRDEQFF.

This clonotype was counted only a few times. The chain is built from TRBV19 and TRBJ2-2; weak D call: TRBD2 (6 bases). The CDR3 sequence is 16 residues long. The germline gives CDR1 LNHDA, CDR2 SQIVND (reference sequence). Trimming stripped 6 bases from V and 0 bases from J, with 14 bases between. The CDR3 is CASSPLEGPNTGELFF. The CDR3 region has the DNA TGTGCCAGTAGCCCGTTGGAGGGGCCGAACACCGGGGAGCTGTTTTTT.

This clonotype has just a few counts. This rearrangement joins TRBV4-3 to TRBJ2-1; 11 nucleotides align to TRBD1. Germline CDR1 is LGHNA and CDR2 is YSLEER. V dropped 10 bases and J dropped 4; count of bases not matched to a gene: 3. The CDR3 is made up of 13 amino acids. Written as DNA, the CDR3 is TGCGCCACCGGGACAGGGGGTTACAATGAGCAGTTCTTC. Its translation: CATGTGGYNEQFF.

Turning to this clonotype: At one end the junction does not follow the germline gene, possibly because of a read error. The chain joins TRBV12-3 or TRBV12-4 to TRBJ2-7, with 7 positions matching TRBD2. This CDR3 region has 14 residues. CDR3 nucleotide sequence: TGTACCAGCAGTTTAGGCGGGAGATTATACGAGCAGTACTTC. The encoded protein is CTSSLGGRLYEQYF.

This chain connects TRBV6-1 to TRBJ2-3; 12 bases are a match to TRBD2. V gave up 4 bases and J gave up 1 base; unmatched junction bases: 18. CDR1 and CDR2 (germline): MNHNS, SASEGT. The CDR3 has 21 residues. The CDR3 DNA reads TGTGCCAGCAGTGGATTGGTTCAACGGCTAGCGGGAGGGGGGGGCACAGATACGCAGTATTTT. Its protein is CASSGLVQRLAGGGGTDTQYF.

This clonotype was seen only a few times. The chain joins TRBV28 to TRBJ1-6, with 9 positions matching TRBD1. The CDR3 extends over 15 amino acids. The germline V gene has CDR1 MDHEN and CDR2 SYDVKM. Trimming took 4 bases from V and 8 from J; bases not matched to a gene: 6. Here the CDR3 reads CASSSSTGGDSPLHF. In DNA form, the CDR3 reads TGTGCCAGCAGTTCCTCGACAGGGGGTGATTCACCCCTCCACTTT.

The chain recombines TRBV6-1 with TRBJ2-1; 13 bases are shared with TRBD2. The junction had 2 bases not matched to a gene; V was cut back by 3 bases and J by 3 bases. The V gene's germline CDR1 is MNHNS and CDR2 SASEGT. CDR3 length equals 16 residues. Here the CDR3 DNA reads TGTGCCAGCAGTGAGGGACTAGCGGGAAGCTACAATGAGCAGTTCTTC. Translation: CASSEGLAGSYNEQFF.

A few counts support this clonotype. The rearrangement uses TRBV10-1 and TRBJ1-1; D not certain. Germline CDR1 and CDR2: WNHNN and SYGVQD (reference sequence). The CDR3 totals 15 residues. Trimming removed 2 bases at V and 0 bases at J, with 10 bases between. DNA of the CDR3: TGCGCCAGCAGTGAGGACGCAAGCATGAACACTGAAGCTTTCTTT. Encoded protein: CASSEDASMNTEAFF.

The chain is built from TRBV19 and TRBJ1-2, with D possibly being TRBD1 (6 bases). The V and J ends lost 4 bases and 3 bases respectively, with 9 bases between them. Germline V gene data show CDR1 as LNHDA and CDR2 as SQIVND (reference sequence). The CDR3 spans 13 residues. The DNA for the CDR3 is TGTGCCAGTAGTAGAAAGGGGGACTATGGCTACACCTTC. It yields the protein CASSRKGDYGYTF.

The V gene is TRBV7-6, the J gene TRBJ2-7; 10 nucleotides agree with TRBD1. Losses at the gene ends were 1 base for V and 7 bases for J; bases not matched to a gene: 13. Per the germline V gene, CDR1 is SGHVS and CDR2 is FNYEAQ. The CDR3 is 17 residues long. CDR3 loop: CASSLVVGTGEAGEQYF. The CDR3 DNA sequence: TGTGCCAGCAGCTTAGTGGTCGGGACAGGGGAGGCGGGGGAGCAGTACTTC. Full variable domain (remainder filled in from reference TRBV7-6 and TRBJ2-7): GAGVSQSPRYKVTKRGQDVALRCDPISGHVSLYWYRQALGQGPEFLTYFNYEAQQDKSGLPNDRFSAERPEGSISTLTIQRTEQRDSAMYRCASSLVVGTGEAGEQYFGPGTRLTVT.

This chain links TRBV9 with TRBJ1-1, with D unresolved. Germline V CDR1 and CDR2: SGDLS, YYNGEE. V lost 6 bases and J lost 4, with 16 bases in between. This CDR3 comprises 14 residues. CDR3: CASTLAEWGTEAFF. The CDR3 bases are TGTGCCAGCACCCTTGCCGAATGGGGCACTGAAGCTTTCTTT.

This clonotype occurred a few times. The chain employs TRBV12-3 or TRBV12-4 and TRBJ1-5; a possible D gene is TRBD1 (6 bases). The CDR3 length is 14 residues. Trimming removed 3 bases from V and 7 bases from J, with 13 bases in between. CDR3 sequence: CASSFSGDGQPQHF. The CDR3 DNA reads TGTGCCAGCAGTTTCTCAGGGGACGGCCAGCCCCAGCATTTT.

The chain carries TRBV6-1 and TRBJ2-3; D gene unclear. The CDR3 is 12 amino acids. Germline V gene sequence: CDR1 MNHNS, CDR2 SASEGT. The germline V and J ends were trimmed by 4 bases and 4 bases, with 6 bases remaining between them. The CDR3 loop is CASSGWADTQYF. The CDR3 DNA is TGTGCCAGCAGTGGTTGGGCAGATACGCAGTATTTT.